Included here is one TCR beta chain sequence, with context. This record belongs to a study of T-cell reconstitution after alpha-beta-depleted transplantation in children. CDR3 size: 15 residues. After removal of 5 bases from V and 8 bases from J, the junction contained 11 bases not matched to a gene. Germline lookup yields CDR1 KGHDR and CDR2 SFDVKD. Construction of the TCRbeta library involved unique molecular identifiers. TCRdb recomputed calls from the PCR reads with MiXCR, one row per CDR3 protein. This sample yields about half a million distinct CDR3 sequences, of which about 12% are seen a single time; roughly 5.4% belongs to the top ten.

The specimen was PBMCs from the stem cell graft donor, collected from the stem cell graft. The V call is TRBV24-1, the J call TRBJ2-1; 7 bases align to TRBD2. The TCR sequence derives from a human donor who donated a stem cell graft to a child with combined immunodeficiency. Written as DNA, the CDR3 is TGTGCCACCAGTGTGCTCGGCGGGAGTGTCGATGAGCAGTTCTTC. Its protein is CATSVLGGSVDEQFF.